These 2 T cell receptor beta chains originate from one sample sequenced in a study of blood T cell repertoires in COVID-19. Assay used: immunoSEQ multiplex PCR; TCRdb lists only in-frame clones, some missing. The table shows about 110,000 clones, with under 85% occurring only once. The material sequenced was peripheral blood. The source of these receptors is an older woman with acute or convalescent COVID-19.

The rearrangement uses TRBV6-6 and TRBJ2-7; 11 nucleotides match TRBD2. V trimming: 9 bases; J trimming: 5 bases; junction bases outside the gene matches: 12. The CDR3 consists of 15 residues. Germline CDR1 MNHNY, CDR2 SVGAGI (reference sequence). The CDR3 DNA is TGTGCCAGTTACACTAGCGGGGGTTCTAGCGACGAGCAGTACTTC. Its protein is CASYTSGGSSDEQYF.

Here the CDR3 reads CASSDSTGELFF. The CDR3, as DNA: TGTGCCAGCAGCGACAGCACCGGGGAGCTGTTTTTT. The rearrangement links TRBV3-1 (or the pseudogene TRBV3-2) to TRBJ2-2; D perhaps matches TRBD1 (5 bases). V was clipped by 5 bases and J by 4 bases, with 5 bases between them. This CDR3 spans 12 amino acids. CDR1 is LGHDT, CDR2 YNNKEL, per germline (reference sequence).